This is a list of T cell receptor beta chains from one sample in a study of long-term antiretroviral therapy in people with HIV. The table came from immunoSEQ multiplex PCR; TCRdb's copy has only in-frame clones and leaves some out. This repertoire shows some 31,000 clones, almost 97% found once; its top ten account for under 3.5%. The sequencing here drew on unsorted PBMCs, taken 6.9 years after starting antiretroviral therapy. The source is a man aged 30-40 years with HIV. The CDR3 runs from the conserved cysteine through the conserved F or W. D genes are given only for firm matches. Rows give clone size only sometimes, using once, few, many, or a class for an expanded clone.

abundance: -
d_gene: -
v_gene: TRBV7-2
j_gene: TRBJ1-2
CDR3nt: TGTGCCAGCAGCTTAGACAGCCACCATGGCTACACCTTC
CDR3aa: CASSLDSHHGYTF

abundance: -
d_gene: TRBD2
v_gene: TRBV4-1
j_gene: TRBJ2-4
CDR3nt: TGCGCCAGCAGCCCCGGGGGGGGGCGAAACATTCAGTACTTC
CDR3aa: CASSPGGGRNIQYF

abundance: -
d_gene: TRBD2
v_gene: TRBV9
j_gene: TRBJ2-2
CDR3nt: TGTGCCAGCAGCCTGGGGACTAGCCTCGGGGAGCTGTTTTTT
CDR3aa: CASSLGTSLGELFF

abundance: -
d_gene: -
v_gene: TRBV30
j_gene: TRBJ1-2
CDR3nt: TGTGCCTGGAGAAGGGTCAGCGTGGATGGCTACACCTTC
CDR3aa: CAWRRVSVDGYTF

abundance: -
d_gene: -
v_gene: TRBV11-3
j_gene: TRBJ2-1
CDR3nt: TGTGCCAGCAGCTCCCTGACAGATGAGCAGTTCTTC
CDR3aa: CASSSLTDEQFF

abundance: -
d_gene: -
v_gene: TRBV5-6
j_gene: TRBJ2-5
CDR3nt: TGTGCCAGCAGCGGCCCGCAAGGTTGGGGGCCCCAAGAAACCCAGTACTTC
CDR3aa: CASSGPQGWGPQETQYF

abundance: -
d_gene: -
v_gene: TRBV7-9
j_gene: TRBJ1-2
CDR3nt: TGTGCCAGCAGCTCCTCAGGGTTGGATGGCTACACCTTC
CDR3aa: CASSSSGLDGYTF

abundance: -
d_gene: -
v_gene: TRBV30
j_gene: TRBJ2-1
CDR3nt: TGTGCCTGGAGTGTAGGAGTAAATGAGCAGTTCTTC
CDR3aa: CAWSVGVNEQFF

abundance: once
d_gene: -
v_gene: TRBV4-1
j_gene: TRBJ2-1
CDR3nt: TGCGCCAGCAGCCAAGAATGGGAGTGGAATGAGCAGTTCTTC
CDR3aa: CASSQEWEWNEQFF

abundance: -
d_gene: -
v_gene: TRBV13
j_gene: TRBJ2-7
CDR3nt: TGTGCCAGCACCCGGGGTGGGGCCGAGCAGTACTTC
CDR3aa: CASTRGGAEQYF

abundance: -
d_gene: TRBD2
v_gene: TRBV27
j_gene: TRBJ2-3
CDR3nt: TGTGCCAGCAGCCTCGGGACTAGCGGGGCCACAGATACGCAGTATTTT
CDR3aa: CASSLGTSGATDTQYF

abundance: -
d_gene: -
v_gene: TRBV9
j_gene: TRBJ2-7
CDR3nt: TGTGCCAGCAGCGTTGGGGGCCACTCTACCTACGAGCAGTACTTC
CDR3aa: CASSVGGHSTYEQYF

abundance: -
d_gene: -
v_gene: TRBV6-5
j_gene: TRBJ1-4
CDR3nt: TGTGCCAGCAGTTATACCCGGGGATCTGAAAAACTGTTTTTT
CDR3aa: CASSYTRGSEKLFF

abundance: once
d_gene: TRBD1
v_gene: TRBV9
j_gene: TRBJ1-6
CDR3nt: TGTGCCAGCAGCCCCCTTCCTCGACAGGGAAATTTTCGCTCACCCCTCCACTTT
CDR3aa: CASSPLPRQGNFRSPLHF

abundance: -
d_gene: -
v_gene: TRBV2
j_gene: TRBJ1-3
CDR3nt: TGTGCCAGCAGAGAGACAGGAGCTGGAAACACCATATATTTT
CDR3aa: CASRETGAGNTIYF

abundance: -
d_gene: -
v_gene: TRBV12-5
j_gene: TRBJ2-7
CDR3nt: TGTGCTAGTGGCTTGGTTTCCCGGGACTACGAGCAGTACTTC
CDR3aa: CASGLVSRDYEQYF

abundance: -
d_gene: -
v_gene: TRBV6-5
j_gene: TRBJ1-1
CDR3nt: TGTGCCAGCAGTTACTCGTCACAGGGCGACGCTGAAGCTTTCTTT
CDR3aa: CASSYSSQGDAEAFF

abundance: -
d_gene: TRBD2
v_gene: TRBV7-9
j_gene: TRBJ2-3
CDR3nt: TGTGCCAGCAGCCCAGGGACTAGCGGCACAGATACGCAGTATTTT
CDR3aa: CASSPGTSGTDTQYF

abundance: once
d_gene: -
v_gene: TRBV21-1
j_gene: TRBJ1-4
CDR3nt: TGTGCCAGCAGCAAAGGTGACAGGGAAGGAGATGAAAAACTGTTTTTT
CDR3aa: CASSKGDREGDEKLFF

abundance: -
d_gene: -
v_gene: TRBV11-1
j_gene: TRBJ2-7
CDR3nt: TGTGCCAGCAGCCTGATACAGGAAGGCTACGAGCAGTACTTC
CDR3aa: CASSLIQEGYEQYF

abundance: -
d_gene: -
v_gene: TRBV29-1
j_gene: TRBJ2-7
CDR3nt: TGCAGCGTTGAGGCAGAGTCCTACGAGCAGTACTTC
CDR3aa: CSVEAESYEQYF

abundance: -
d_gene: TRBD2
v_gene: TRBV19
j_gene: TRBJ2-2
CDR3nt: TGTGCCAGTAGCTCGACTAGCGGGGGGGCCGGGGAGCTGTTTTTT
CDR3aa: CASSSTSGGAGELFF

abundance: -
d_gene: TRBD2
v_gene: TRBV5-4
j_gene: TRBJ2-7
CDR3nt: TGTGCCAGCAGCCCCGTACCGGGACTAGCGGGAGGTGAGCAGTACTTC
CDR3aa: CASSPVPGLAGGEQYF

abundance: -
d_gene: TRBD2
v_gene: TRBV10-3
j_gene: TRBJ2-2
CDR3nt: TGTGCCATCAGTGTAACCAGCGGGGGGGCCGAAGTCGGGGAGCTGTTTTTT
CDR3aa: CAISVTSGGAEVGELFF

abundance: -
d_gene: -
v_gene: TRBV2
j_gene: TRBJ1-1
CDR3nt: TGTGCCAGCAGTGGGGCCAGGGAGGACACTGAAGCTTTCTTT
CDR3aa: CASSGAREDTEAFF

abundance: -
d_gene: TRBD1
v_gene: TRBV10-3
j_gene: TRBJ1-5
CDR3nt: TGTGCCATCAGTGAGCTCCCACCAGACAGGGCCAACCCCGATCAGCCCCAGCATTTT
CDR3aa: CAISELPPDRANPDQPQHF

abundance: -
d_gene: -
v_gene: TRBV7-2
j_gene: TRBJ1-4
CDR3nt: TGTGCCAGCAGCCCAGATGGGGGTAATGAAAAACTGTTTTTT
CDR3aa: CASSPDGGNEKLFF

abundance: -
d_gene: -
v_gene: TRBV6-1
j_gene: TRBJ1-5
CDR3nt: TGTGCCAGCAGTGAAGCTATAGGGGGAGGCCAGCCCCAGCATTTT
CDR3aa: CASSEAIGGGQPQHF

abundance: -
d_gene: TRBD1
v_gene: TRBV15
j_gene: TRBJ1-2
CDR3nt: TGTGCCACCAGCAGGACCGGGACAGCAGAATATGGCTACACCTTC
CDR3aa: CATSRTGTAEYGYTF

abundance: -
d_gene: -
v_gene: TRBV5-6
j_gene: TRBJ2-7
CDR3nt: TGTGCCAGCAGGGGGGACTTGGACGAGCAGTACTTC
CDR3aa: CASRGDLDEQYF

abundance: -
d_gene: -
v_gene: TRBV6-6
j_gene: TRBJ1-2
CDR3nt: TGTGCCAGCACTCCAGAAGCTAATAACTATGGCTACACCTTC
CDR3aa: CASTPEANNYGYTF

abundance: -
d_gene: -
v_gene: TRBV9
j_gene: TRBJ2-7
CDR3nt: TGTGCCAGCAGCGAGGCCGGGCCCTCCTACGAGCAGTACTTC
CDR3aa: CASSEAGPSYEQYF

abundance: -
d_gene: -
v_gene: TRBV11-2
j_gene: TRBJ1-4
CDR3nt: TGTGCCAGCAGCACCTTCAGGGGTTCAGATGAAAAACTGTTTTTT
CDR3aa: CASSTFRGSDEKLFF

abundance: -
d_gene: TRBD2
v_gene: TRBV4-1
j_gene: TRBJ2-3
CDR3nt: TGCGCCAGCAGCCATGGTTTTATTGGGACTAGAGTTTTTGCGGATACGCAGTATTTT
CDR3aa: CASSHGFIGTRVFADTQYF

abundance: once
d_gene: -
v_gene: TRBV4-1
j_gene: TRBJ1-1
CDR3nt: TGCGCCAGCCTTAACCTGGAGACCCACACTGAAGCTTTCTTT
CDR3aa: CASLNLETHTEAFF